Listed here are 4 T cell receptor beta chains from one sample, sequenced in a study of cytomegalovirus exposure and HLA in healthy donors. 13 Jbeta primers and 60 Vbeta primers were used for the PCR. Some clones are missing from TCRdb's copy, which holds only in-frame ones; the method was immunoSEQ multiplex PCR. This sample has under 200,000 clones, with around 77% found just once. Sequenced: PBMCs. These receptors were obtained from a man under 40 in good health and CMV-seronegative.

V gene TRBV15 combines with J gene TRBJ2-7, with D tentatively TRBD2 (7 bases). CDR3 size: 17 residues. The germline V gene has CDR1 LNHNV and CDR2 YYDKDF (reference sequence). Trimming cost V 1 base and J 0 bases, with 16 bases left between them. The CDR3 is CATSRGAGASSSYEQYF. Written as DNA, the CDR3 is TGTGCCACCAGCAGAGGGGCGGGGGCGTCGAGCTCCTACGAGCAGTACTTC.

This clone appeared a few times. The chain joins TRBV19 to TRBJ2-3; tentative D call: TRBD2 (5 bases). Germline V CDR1 and CDR2: LNHDA, SQIVND (reference sequence). V lost 0 bases and J 2 bases, leaving 9 bases between the germline ends. The CDR3 has 15 amino acids. The CDR3 region is CASSIDSGYTDTQYF. The CDR3 nucleotides read TGTGCCAGTAGTATAGATTCGGGATACACAGATACGCAGTATTTT.

The chain couples TRBV5-8 to TRBJ2-7, with 7 bases lining up with TRBD1. V lost 3 bases to trimming and J lost 6 bases; unmatched junction nucleotides: 9. The CDR3 covers 14 residues. Looked up from germline, CDR1 is SGHTS and CDR2 is YDEGEE. The CDR3 bases are TGTGCCAGCAGCTCGGACAGGTCATCCCCCGAGCAGTACTTC. Its translation: CASSSDRSSPEQYF.

The chain links TRBV29-1 to TRBJ2-7; 9 bases match TRBD2. V was clipped by 4 bases and J by 3 bases; unmatched bases: 16. From germline, CDR1 is SQVTM and CDR2 ANQGSEA. This CDR3 has 17 residues. CDR3 residues: CSVAPSPLAGKFYEQYF. The CDR3 bases are TGCAGCGTTGCCCCCTCTCCCCTAGCGGGGAAATTCTACGAGCAGTACTTC.